Listed here are 18 T cell receptor beta chains from one sample, sequenced in a study of blood T cell repertoires in COVID-19 (dated by TCRdb to 2018 to 2020). The method was the immunoSEQ multiplex PCR assay. This immuneACCESS table, as held by TCRdb, lists in-frame sequences with V and J called but not all clones. Of the missing ones, under half trace to an unresolved V gene in checked studies; the others have no known cause. Recorded for this sample are around 140,000 clones; 80% to 90% of them occurred a single time. The ten largest clones add up to approximately 1.5% of the sample. Material: peripheral blood. These receptor sequences come from a woman aged 50 to 60 with acute or convalescent COVID-19.

The chain uses TRBV28 and TRBJ2-3; perhaps TRBD1 as D (6 bases). CDR3 length: 14 residues. From germline, CDR1 is MDHEN and CDR2 SYDVKM. V was clipped by 2 bases and J by 7 bases, with 13 bases between them. The DNA of the CDR3 is TGTGCCAGCAGTTTAGAACAGGGCAAAAATACGCAGTATTTT. This encodes CASSLEQGKNTQYF.

CDR3 nucleotide sequence: TGTGCCAGCAGCCCTTTCGTCGGGAACTACGAGCAGTACTTC. Translation gives CASSPFVGNYEQYF. This sequence joins TRBV9 and TRBJ2-7; weak D call: TRBD2 (5 bases). The germline V and J ends were trimmed by 4 bases and 3 bases, with 14 bases remaining between them. The CDR3 is 14 residues long. Germline V gene lookup returns CDR1 SGDLS and CDR2 YYNGEE.

The chain couples TRBV6-1 to TRBJ1-4; D is unclear. Germline CDR1 MNHNS, CDR2 SASEGT. V was shortened by 2 bases and J by 5 bases, with 18 bases between the two germline ends. This CDR3 comprises 17 residues. The CDR3 region is CASSEFPSGIANEKLFF. The CDR3 DNA follows: TGTGCCAGCAGTGAATTTCCATCGGGGATAGCAAATGAAAAACTGTTTTTT.

This clone was detected once. The chain is built from TRBV7-6 and TRBJ2-2, with 14 bases lining up with TRBD2. After removal of 1 base from V and 7 bases from J, the junction contained 2 bases not matched to a gene. The germline gives CDR1 SGHVS, CDR2 FNYEAQ. This CDR3 spans 16 amino acids. CDR3: CASSLGTSGRIGELFF. The CDR3, as DNA: TGTGCCAGCAGCTTAGGGACTAGCGGGAGGATCGGGGAGCTGTTTTTT.

This chain joins TRBV7-8 and TRBJ1-4; D possibly corresponds to TRBD1 (6 bases). The V end was cut by 1 base, the J end by 5 bases, with 11 bases between. There are 15 residues in the CDR3. Per the germline V gene, CDR1 is SGHVS and CDR2 is FQNEAQ. The CDR3 region has the DNA TGTGCCAGCAGCTTAGAGGGACACTCCAATGAAAAACTGTTTTTT. Translated: CASSLEGHSNEKLFF.

The chain combines TRBV29-1 with TRBJ2-2, with 8 bases fitting TRBD2. Looked up from germline, CDR1 is SQVTM and CDR2 is ANQGSEA. The CDR3 is 13 residues long. V trimming: 7 bases; J trimming: 1 base; junction bases outside the gene matches: 2. CDR3 in DNA: TGCAGCGCACTAGCGGAGAACACCGGGGAGCTGTTTTTT. The encoded protein is CSALAENTGELFF.

V gene TRBV5-6 combines with J gene TRBJ2-1; a weak D match, TRBD1 (6 bases). The germline V and J ends were trimmed by 2 bases and 7 bases, with 16 bases remaining between them. Germline values: CDR1 SGHDT, CDR2 YYEEEE. CDR3 size: 15 residues. The CDR3 bases are TGTGCCAGCAGCTTCACGGGACATTTTGGTAATGAGCAGTTCTTC. Encoded protein: CASSFTGHFGNEQFF.

This clone appeared once. The genes are TRBV5-1 and TRBJ2-3; TRBD1 matches 7 bases. V trimming: 2 bases; J trimming: 4 bases; junction bases outside the gene matches: 7. In germline, CDR1 is SGHRS, CDR2 YFSETQ. The CDR3 is made up of 15 amino acids. CDR3 sequence (DNA): TGCGCCAGCAGCTTACAGGGGATTTCGGCAGATACGCAGTATTTT. It specifies CASSLQGISADTQYF.

The chain links TRBV2 to TRBJ2-2, with a tentative D call TRBD2 (6 bases). CDR3 length: 13 amino acids. Trimming removed 5 bases from V and 5 bases from J, with 9 bases in between. Germline V gene data show CDR1 as SNHLY and CDR2 as FYNNEI. The DNA for the CDR3 is TGTGCCAGCAGTCCGGGGAGGACCGGGGAGCTGTTTTTT. This sequence encodes CASSPGRTGELFF.

CDR3 nucleotide sequence: TGCGCCAGCAGGCTACTAGGATCGGACACCGGGGAGCTGTTTTTT. It translates to CASRLLGSDTGELFF. The chain carries TRBV5-1 and TRBJ2-2, with D perhaps TRBD2 (5 bases). The length of the CDR3 is 15 residues. CDR1 SGHRS and CDR2 YFSETQ come from the germline V gene. Trimming took off 5 bases at V and 3 bases at J, with 14 bases between the two ends.

The chain links TRBV4-1 to TRBJ1-5; D is ambiguous. In germline, CDR1 is MGHRA, CDR2 YSYEKL. Trimming removed 0 bases at V and 1 base at J, with 16 bases between. The CDR3 has 18 residues. In DNA, the CDR3 is TGCGCCAGCAGCCAAGATCCAATGGGCAGTTTAAGCAATCAGCCCCAGCATTTT. This translates into CASSQDPMGSLSNQPQHF.

The rearrangement uses TRBV18 and TRBJ1-3, with D perhaps TRBD1 (5 bases). Germline CDR1 is KGHSH and CDR2 is LQKENI. The V gene lost 6 bases and the J gene lost 3 bases, with 15 bases spanning the gap. The CDR3 totals 15 residues. Here the CDR3 DNA reads TGTGCCAGCTCTCTGGAAGGGGCAGGTGGAAACACCATATATTTT. Protein product: CASSLEGAGGNTIYF. Full variable domain (outside the CDR3, taken from reference TRBV18 and TRBJ1-3): NAGVMQNPRHLVRRRGQEARLRCSPMKGHSHVYWYRQLPEEGLKFMVYLQKENIIDESGMPKERFSAEFPKEGPSILRIQQVVRGDSAAYFCASSLEGAGGNTIYFGEGSWLTVV.

The chain combines TRBV6-5 with TRBJ2-3; tentatively, D is TRBD1 (6 bases). Germline V CDR1 and CDR2: MNHEY, SVGAGI. The CDR3 extends over 15 amino acids. Trimming left V 6 bases short and J 6 bases short, with 19 bases between. CDR3 DNA sequence: TGTGCCAGCAGGGACCGGGACACGGCGTTGGATACGCAGTATTTT. This codes for CASRDRDTALDTQYF.

In its sample, this clone was seen a few times. V gene TRBV5-1 combines with J gene TRBJ2-7; 7 nucleotides align to TRBD2. This CDR3 comprises 17 residues. The germline gives CDR1 SGHRS, CDR2 YFSETQ. The junction had 17 bases not matched to a gene; V was cut back by 3 bases and J by 5 bases. The CDR3 sequence is CASSSHLRGNYNDEQYF. CDR3 DNA sequence: TGCGCCAGCAGCTCTCACTTGCGGGGGAATTATAACGACGAGCAGTACTTC.

The chain links TRBV27 to TRBJ2-2; D uncertain. This CDR3 has 12 residues. V lost 4 bases and J lost 7, with 7 bases in between. The germline V gene encodes CDR1 MNHEY and CDR2 SMNVEV (reference sequence). The CDR3 reads CASSSPGGELFF. The CDR3 DNA follows: TGTGCCAGCAGTTCTCCGGGCGGGGAGCTGTTTTTT.

The rearrangement uses TRBV27 and TRBJ2-1, with TRBD2 matching 15 bases. J was trimmed by 2 bases and V by 5 bases; bases with no gene match: 10. This CDR3 region has 19 residues. Germline V gives CDR1 MNHEY, CDR2 SMNVEV (reference sequence). The CDR3 loop is CASSPGLAGGQSPYNEQFF. The CDR3 nucleotides are TGTGCCAGCAGTCCCGGACTAGCGGGGGGGCAATCCCCCTACAATGAGCAGTTCTTC.

The table lists this clone with a few counts. The genes are TRBV2 and TRBJ1-2, with 11 positions matching TRBD1. The germline gives CDR1 SNHLY, CDR2 FYNNEI. Trimming cost V 6 bases and J 3 bases; bases outside gene matches: 9. The CDR3 contains 16 residues. CDR3 nucleotides: TGTGCCAGCAGGCGGACAGGGGGCGGATTGGACTATGGCTACACCTTC. This encodes CASRRTGGGLDYGYTF.

This chain connects TRBV20-1 to TRBJ2-7, with a tentative D call TRBD2 (5 bases). The CDR3 is 11 residues long. Trimming took 6 bases from V and 6 from J, leaving 12 bases between them. In germline, CDR1 is DFQATT, CDR2 SNEGSKA (reference sequence). In DNA form, the CDR3 reads TGCAGTGCCCGAGAGGGATTCGAGCAGTACTTC. Residues: CSAREGFEQYF.